This T cell receptor (beta chain) was obtained from a study of blood T cell repertoires in COVID-19. Assay used: immunoSEQ multiplex PCR; TCRdb lists only in-frame clones, some missing. The sample records around 330,000 clones, 90% being singletons. V lost 1 base, J lost 8 bases, and 1 base stayed unmatched. Germline V CDR1 and CDR2: SGHNT, YYREEE (reference sequence). This CDR3 contains 13 residues. This chain links TRBV5-4 with TRBJ1-4, with TRBD1 identical over 8 bases. Sample: PBMCs or T cells enriched from blood (not recorded which). The source of this sequence is a man in his sixties who had recovered from COVID-19. Here the CDR3 DNA reads TGTGCCAGCAGCTTGCAGGGGGCGGAAAAACTGTTTTTT. It yields the protein CASSLQGAEKLFF.